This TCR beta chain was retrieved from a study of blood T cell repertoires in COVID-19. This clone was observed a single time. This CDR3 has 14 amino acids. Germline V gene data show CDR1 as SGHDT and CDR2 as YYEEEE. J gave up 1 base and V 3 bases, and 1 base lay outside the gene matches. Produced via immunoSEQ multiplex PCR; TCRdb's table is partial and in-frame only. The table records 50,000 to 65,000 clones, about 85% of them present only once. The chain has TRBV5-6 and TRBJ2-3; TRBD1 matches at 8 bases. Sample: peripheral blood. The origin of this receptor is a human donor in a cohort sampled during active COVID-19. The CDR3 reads CASSYRGGTDTQYF. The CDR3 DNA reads TGTGCCAGCAGCTACAGGGGGGGCACAGATACGCAGTATTTT.